This T cell receptor beta chain was captured in a study of blood T cell repertoires in COVID-19. In the study overall: Material from acute and convalescent COVID-19 was sourced from the United States, Italy and Spain. Nucleic acid was either cDNA or gDNA, and it came from T cells, B-cell-depleted T cells, or PBMCs.

Per the original data handling: Using reference gene primer amplification, nucleated cell counts were estimated. Produced via immunoSEQ multiplex PCR; TCRdb's table is partial and in-frame only. Clone size and V and J calls were adopted from that table, with D and trimming inferred from the DNA. The table lists tens of thousands of clones, roughly 70% of them singletons. Patients at the Seattle site were enrolled during active infection and followed longitudinally. The origin of this receptor is a man aged 70 or older with COVID-19, enrolled during active disease. Input material: peripheral blood.

The CDR3 region is CASAITSGSSSEQFF. CDR3 bases: TGCGCCAGCGCCATAACTAGCGGGAGTTCTAGTGAGCAGTTCTTC. The chain combines TRBV10-1 with TRBJ2-1; 11 nucleotides line up with TRBD2. The CDR3 contains 15 residues. Losses at the gene ends were 8 bases for V and 9 bases for J; bases not matched to a gene: 12. In germline, CDR1 is WNHNN, CDR2 SYGVQD (reference sequence).